This paragraph reports one T cell receptor (beta chain). The junction had 10 bases not matched to a gene; V was cut back by 2 bases and J by 10 bases. The CDR3 has 15 residues. Germline CDR1 and CDR2: ENHRY and SYGVKD. PCR involved 60 Vbeta and 13 Jbeta primers. Only in-frame clones appear in the TCRdb table, and some are missing; sequencing was by immunoSEQ multiplex PCR. The sample lists around 120,000 clones; about 75% were seen once. This sample stems from a study of cytomegalovirus exposure and HLA in healthy donors. The chain recombines TRBV10-3 with TRBJ2-1, with 8 bases fitting TRBD1. Specimen: PBMCs. The clonotype comes from a man aged 60 to 69 in good health and CMV-seropositive. The DNA of the CDR3 is TGTGCCATCAGTGAGGCCAGGGGGCGTCCCCAGGAGCAGTTCTTC. Translating gives CAISEARGRPQEQFF.